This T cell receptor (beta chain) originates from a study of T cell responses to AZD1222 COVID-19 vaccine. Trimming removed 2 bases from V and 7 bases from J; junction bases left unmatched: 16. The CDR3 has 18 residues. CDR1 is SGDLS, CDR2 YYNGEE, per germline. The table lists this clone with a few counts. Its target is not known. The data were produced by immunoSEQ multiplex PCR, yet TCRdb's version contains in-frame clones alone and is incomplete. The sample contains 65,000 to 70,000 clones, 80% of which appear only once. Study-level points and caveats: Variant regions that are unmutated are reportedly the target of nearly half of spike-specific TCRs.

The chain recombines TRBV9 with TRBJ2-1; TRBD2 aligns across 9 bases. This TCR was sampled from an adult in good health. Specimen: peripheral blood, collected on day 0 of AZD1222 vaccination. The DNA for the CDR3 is TGTGCCAGCAGCGTTAGTTTGATGGCGGGGGGGCGGAGGAATGAGCAGTTCTTC. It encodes CASSVSLMAGGRRNEQFF.